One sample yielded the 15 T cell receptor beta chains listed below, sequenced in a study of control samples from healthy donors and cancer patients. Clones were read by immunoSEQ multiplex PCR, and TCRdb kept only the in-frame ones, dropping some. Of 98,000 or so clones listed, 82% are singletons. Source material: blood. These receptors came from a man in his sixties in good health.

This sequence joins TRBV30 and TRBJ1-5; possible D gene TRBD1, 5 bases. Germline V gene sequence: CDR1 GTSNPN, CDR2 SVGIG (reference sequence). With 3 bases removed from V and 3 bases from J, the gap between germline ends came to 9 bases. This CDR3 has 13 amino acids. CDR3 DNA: TGTGCCTGGAGCCGGGGGGACAATCAGCCCCAGCATTTT. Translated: CAWSRGDNQPQHF.

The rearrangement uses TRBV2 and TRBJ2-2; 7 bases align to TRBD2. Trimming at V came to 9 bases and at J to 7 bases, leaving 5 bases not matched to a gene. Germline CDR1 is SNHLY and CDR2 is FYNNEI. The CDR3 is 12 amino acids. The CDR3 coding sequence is TGTGCCAGTGCGGGGGATTTCGGGGAGCTGTTTTTT. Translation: CASAGDFGELFF.

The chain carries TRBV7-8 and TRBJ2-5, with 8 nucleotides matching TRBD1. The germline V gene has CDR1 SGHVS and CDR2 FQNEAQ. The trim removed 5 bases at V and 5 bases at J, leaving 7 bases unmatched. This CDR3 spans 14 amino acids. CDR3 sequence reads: CASSIRDRSETQYF. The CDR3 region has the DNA TGTGCCAGCAGCATCCGGGACAGGTCGGAGACCCAGTACTTC.

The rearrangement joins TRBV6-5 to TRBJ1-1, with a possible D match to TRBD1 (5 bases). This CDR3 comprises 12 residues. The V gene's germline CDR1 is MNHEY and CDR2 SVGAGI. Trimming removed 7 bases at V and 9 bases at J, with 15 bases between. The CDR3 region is CASTQGTEKAFF. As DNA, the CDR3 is TGTGCCAGCACCCAAGGGACGGAGAAAGCTTTCTTT.

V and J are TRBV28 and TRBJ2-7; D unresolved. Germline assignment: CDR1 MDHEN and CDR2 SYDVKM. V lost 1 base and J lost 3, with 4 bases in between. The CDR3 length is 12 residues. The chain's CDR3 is CASSLYLYEQYF. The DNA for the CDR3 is TGTGCCAGCAGTTTATACCTCTACGAGCAGTACTTC.

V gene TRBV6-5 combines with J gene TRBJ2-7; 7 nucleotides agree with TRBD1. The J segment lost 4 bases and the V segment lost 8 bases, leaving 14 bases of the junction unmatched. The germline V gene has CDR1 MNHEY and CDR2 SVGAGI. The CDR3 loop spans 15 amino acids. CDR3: CASGPGTATFYEQYF. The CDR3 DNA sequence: TGTGCCAGCGGCCCAGGGACAGCAACTTTTTACGAGCAGTACTTC.

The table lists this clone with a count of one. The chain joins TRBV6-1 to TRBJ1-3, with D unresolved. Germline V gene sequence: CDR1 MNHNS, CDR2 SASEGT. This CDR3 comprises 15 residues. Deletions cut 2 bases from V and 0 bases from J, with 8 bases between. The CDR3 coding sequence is TGTGCCAGCAGTGAACAGGCTCGCTCTGGAAACACCATATATTTT. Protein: CASSEQARSGNTIYF.

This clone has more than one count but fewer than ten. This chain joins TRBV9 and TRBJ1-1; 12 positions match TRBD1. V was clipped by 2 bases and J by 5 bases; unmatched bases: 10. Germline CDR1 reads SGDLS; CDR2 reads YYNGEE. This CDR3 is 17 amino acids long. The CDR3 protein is CASSVRGDRGPVTEAFF. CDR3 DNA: TGTGCCAGCAGCGTCCGGGGGGACAGGGGGCCGGTGACTGAAGCTTTCTTT.

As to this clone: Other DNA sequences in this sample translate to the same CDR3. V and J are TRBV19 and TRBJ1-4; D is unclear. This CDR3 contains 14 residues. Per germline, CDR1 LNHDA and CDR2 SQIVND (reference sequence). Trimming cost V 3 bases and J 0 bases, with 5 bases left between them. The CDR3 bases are TGTGCCAGTAGTATTACTGCAACTAATGAAAAACTGTTTTTT. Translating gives CASSITATNEKLFF.

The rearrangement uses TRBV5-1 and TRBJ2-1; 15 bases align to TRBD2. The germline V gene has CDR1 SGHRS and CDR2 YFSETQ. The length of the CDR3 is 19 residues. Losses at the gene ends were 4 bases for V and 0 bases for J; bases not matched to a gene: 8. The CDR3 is CASSRTSGGAGSSYNEQFF. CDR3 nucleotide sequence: TGCGCCAGCAGCCGGACTAGCGGGGGGGCCGGAAGCTCCTACAATGAGCAGTTCTTC. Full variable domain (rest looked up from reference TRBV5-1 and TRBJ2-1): KAGVTQTPRYLIKTRGQQVTLSCSPISGHRSVSWYQQTPGQGLQFLFEYFSETQRNKGNFPGRFSGRQFSNSRSEMNVSTLELGDSALYLCASSRTSGGAGSSYNEQFFGPGTRLTVL.

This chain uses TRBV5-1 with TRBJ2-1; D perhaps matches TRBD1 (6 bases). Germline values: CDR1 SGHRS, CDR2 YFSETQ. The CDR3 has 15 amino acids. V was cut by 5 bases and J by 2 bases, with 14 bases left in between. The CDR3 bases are TGCGCCAGCAGAGCCGGCCAGGGGACCTACAATGAGCAGTTCTTC. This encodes CASRAGQGTYNEQFF.

The chain's CDR3 is CASSTEGGLEQYF. The CDR3 nucleotides read TGTGCCAGCAGCACCGAGGGGGGGCTCGAGCAGTACTTC. The chain uses TRBV7-9 and TRBJ2-7; D may be TRBD2 (7 bases). This CDR3 has 13 amino acids. CDR1 is SEHNR, CDR2 FQNEAQ, per germline (reference sequence). The V and J ends lost 5 bases and 6 bases respectively, with 14 bases between them. Based on the CDR3 plus reference TRBV7-9 and TRBJ2-7, the full variable domain is DTGVSQNPRHKITKRGQNVTFRCDPISEHNRLYWYRQTLGQGPEFLTYFQNEAQLEKSRLLSDRFSAERPKGSFSTLEIQRTEQGDSAMYLCASSTEGGLEQYFGPGTRLTVT.

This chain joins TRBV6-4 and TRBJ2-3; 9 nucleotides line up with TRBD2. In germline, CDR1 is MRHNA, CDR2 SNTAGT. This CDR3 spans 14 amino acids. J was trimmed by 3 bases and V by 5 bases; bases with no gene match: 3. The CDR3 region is CASSLAGETDTQYF. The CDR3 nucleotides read TGTGCCAGCAGTTTAGCGGGAGAGACAGATACGCAGTATTTT.

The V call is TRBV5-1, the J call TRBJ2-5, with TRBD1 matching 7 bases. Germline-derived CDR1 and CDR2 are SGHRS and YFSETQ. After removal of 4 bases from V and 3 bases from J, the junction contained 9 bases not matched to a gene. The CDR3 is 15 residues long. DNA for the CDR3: TGCGCCAGCAGCCTAATGACAGGGCCTAAAGAGACCCAGTACTTC. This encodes CASSLMTGPKETQYF. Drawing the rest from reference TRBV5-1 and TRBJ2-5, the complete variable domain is KAGVTQTPRYLIKTRGQQVTLSCSPISGHRSVSWYQQTPGQGLQFLFEYFSETQRNKGNFPGRFSGRQFSNSRSEMNVSTLELGDSALYLCASSLMTGPKETQYFGPGTRLLVL.

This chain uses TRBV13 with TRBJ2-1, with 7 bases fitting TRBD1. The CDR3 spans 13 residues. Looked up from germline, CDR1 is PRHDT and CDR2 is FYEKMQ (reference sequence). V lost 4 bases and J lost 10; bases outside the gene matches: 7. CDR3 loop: CASSSQGVGEQFF. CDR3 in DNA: TGTGCCAGCAGCTCCCAGGGGGTTGGGGAGCAGTTCTTC. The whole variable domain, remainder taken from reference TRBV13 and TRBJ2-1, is AAGVIQSPRHLIKEKRETATLKCYPIPRHDTVYWYQQGPGQDPQFLISFYEKMQSDKGSIPDRFSAQQFSDYHSELNMSSLELGDSALYFCASSSQGVGEQFFGPGTRLTVL.